The rows below give T cell receptor beta chains drawn from one sample of a study of T cell changes during pregnancy in multiple sclerosis. TCRdb's copy holds only in-frame clones and misses some; the assay was immunoSEQ multiplex PCR. The repertoire holds some 70,000 clones, more than 90% seen once, with 3% to 4% in the top ten. The specimen comprised peripheral blood, sampled after pregnancy. The receptor set was obtained from a female donor in good health, enrolled as a control in a pregnancy study. CDR3s include the opening cysteine and the closing phenylalanine or tryptophan. A D gene is named only where the DNA matches it firmly. A clone size is listed for some rows: how often the clone was seen (once, few, many), or a class if it is expanded.

d_gene: TRBD2
abundance: .
j_gene: TRBJ2-7
v_gene: TRBV27
CDR3nt: TGTGCCAGCAGTTTCCGGCTAGCCCCGGGACTAGCGGGAGTTCAGGTATCTTGCGAGCAGTACTTC
CDR3aa: CASSFRLAPGLAGVQVSCEQYF

d_gene: .
abundance: many
j_gene: TRBJ2-3
v_gene: TRBV19
CDR3nt: TGTGCCAGTACCCCGCCTGGGGCGCTTGATACGCAGTATTTT
CDR3aa: CASTPPGALDTQYF

d_gene: .
abundance: .
j_gene: TRBJ2-1
v_gene: TRBV4-2
CDR3nt: TGTGCCAGCAGCCAAGCTTTAATAGCGGTCTCCTACAATGAGCAGTTCTTC
CDR3aa: CASSQALIAVSYNEQFF

d_gene: .
abundance: .
j_gene: TRBJ2-5
v_gene: TRBV29-1
CDR3nt: TGCAGCGCCGAGGCCCCAGGGTCAGGGACCCAGTACTTC
CDR3aa: CSAEAPGSGTQYF

d_gene: .
abundance: .
j_gene: TRBJ2-1
v_gene: TRBV19
CDR3nt: TGTGCCAGTAGTATGAGAGAGAGCTCCTACAATGAGCAGTTCTTC
CDR3aa: CASSMRESSYNEQFF

d_gene: TRBD1
abundance: few
j_gene: TRBJ1-5
v_gene: TRBV27
CDR3nt: TGTGCCAGCAGTCCCGGGACAGGGAATCAGCCCCAGCATTTT
CDR3aa: CASSPGTGNQPQHF

d_gene: .
abundance: .
j_gene: TRBJ2-3
v_gene: TRBV15
CDR3nt: TGTGCCACCAGCAGAGATCTGCGGAGGGGCGGGGCAGATACGCAGTATTTT
CDR3aa: CATSRDLRRGGADTQYF

d_gene: TRBD1
abundance: .
j_gene: TRBJ1-2
v_gene: TRBV7-9
CDR3nt: TGTGCCAGCAGCTTAACAGGGGCGGGCTATGGCTACACCTTC
CDR3aa: CASSLTGAGYGYTF

d_gene: TRBD2
abundance: .
j_gene: TRBJ2-3
v_gene: TRBV10-3
CDR3nt: TGTGCCATCTCGCCTAGCGGGGTGGATACGCAGTATTTT
CDR3aa: CAISPSGVDTQYF

d_gene: .
abundance: once
j_gene: TRBJ2-2
v_gene: TRBV5-1
CDR3nt: TGCGCCAGCAGTCCCTCTGGGCTACCTAACACCGGGGAGCTGTTTTTT
CDR3aa: CASSPSGLPNTGELFF

d_gene: .
abundance: .
j_gene: TRBJ1-6
v_gene: TRBV15
CDR3nt: TGTGCCACGGCAGGGTCCTATAATTCACCCCTCCACTTT
CDR3aa: CATAGSYNSPLHF

d_gene: .
abundance: .
j_gene: TRBJ2-5
v_gene: TRBV28
CDR3nt: TGTGCCAGCAGTTTTGATCGGACAGATGCCCTTCCCAAAGAGACCCAGTACTTC
CDR3aa: CASSFDRTDALPKETQYF

d_gene: TRBD2
abundance: .
j_gene: TRBJ2-7
v_gene: TRBV29-1
CDR3nt: TGCAGCGTTGTAAGCGGGACTATGGACGAGCAGTACTTC
CDR3aa: CSVVSGTMDEQYF

d_gene: .
abundance: .
j_gene: TRBJ2-3
v_gene: TRBV6-1
CDR3nt: TGTGCCAGCAGTGAAACGGGAGTTGGAGATACGCAGTATTTT
CDR3aa: CASSETGVGDTQYF

d_gene: .
abundance: .
j_gene: TRBJ1-1
v_gene: TRBV2
CDR3nt: TGTGCCAGCAGCTCCCGGGACAATCTTCTCACTGAAGCTTTCTTT
CDR3aa: CASSSRDNLLTEAFF

d_gene: .
abundance: .
j_gene: TRBJ2-1
v_gene: TRBV7-9
CDR3nt: TGTGCCAGCAGCTTAGGACTGCTAGGTGAGCAGTTCTTC
CDR3aa: CASSLGLLGEQFF

d_gene: .
abundance: .
j_gene: TRBJ1-3
v_gene: TRBV9
CDR3nt: TGTGCCAGCAGCGTAGCTACGGGGACAACCGCCTCTGGAAACACCATATATTTT
CDR3aa: CASSVATGTTASGNTIYF

d_gene: TRBD1
abundance: .
j_gene: TRBJ2-7
v_gene: TRBV10-3
CDR3nt: TGTGCCATCAGCTATTCGGACAGGGACGAGCAGTACTTC
CDR3aa: CAISYSDRDEQYF

d_gene: .
abundance: .
j_gene: TRBJ1-1
v_gene: TRBV27
CDR3nt: TGTGCCAGCAGCCCTCGATTTGGAGGTGAAGCTTTCTTT
CDR3aa: CASSPRFGGEAFF

d_gene: TRBD1
abundance: .
j_gene: TRBJ1-5
v_gene: TRBV19
CDR3nt: TGTGCCGTCCAGGACAGGGTTGATCAGCCCCAGCATTTT
CDR3aa: CAVQDRVDQPQHF

d_gene: .
abundance: once
j_gene: TRBJ2-1
v_gene: TRBV27
CDR3nt: TGTGCCAGCAGTTTCGGTTACAATGAGCAGTTCTTC
CDR3aa: CASSFGYNEQFF

d_gene: .
abundance: .
j_gene: TRBJ2-2
v_gene: TRBV29-1
CDR3nt: TGCAGCGTTAGACAGGTCACCGGGGAGCTGTTTTTT
CDR3aa: CSVRQVTGELFF

d_gene: TRBD2
abundance: .
j_gene: TRBJ2-1
v_gene: TRBV15
CDR3nt: TGTGCCACCAGCATCACGGAAGGGGGGCGGGGGGCCCCATGGGAGCAGTTCTTC
CDR3aa: CATSITEGGRGAPWEQFF

d_gene: TRBD2
abundance: .
j_gene: TRBJ2-2
v_gene: TRBV19
CDR3nt: TGTGCCAGTAGTATCGGTGGGAGGGCCGGGGGGGAGCTGTTTTTT
CDR3aa: CASSIGGRAGGELFF

d_gene: .
abundance: .
j_gene: TRBJ1-2
v_gene: TRBV4-1
CDR3nt: TGCGCCAGCAGCCAAGAAACTGACGGGCAGGGTACCTATGGCTACACCTTC
CDR3aa: CASSQETDGQGTYGYTF

d_gene: .
abundance: .
j_gene: TRBJ2-3
v_gene: TRBV6-1
CDR3nt: TGTGCCAGCAGTGAAGGCGGGTTAGCCATTACGCAGTATTTT
CDR3aa: CASSEGGLAITQYF

d_gene: .
abundance: few
j_gene: TRBJ1-6
v_gene: TRBV4-2
CDR3nt: TGTGCCAGCAGCCAAGAATCAGGGACAAATTCACCCCTCCACTTT
CDR3aa: CASSQESGTNSPLHF

d_gene: .
abundance: .
j_gene: TRBJ1-4
v_gene: TRBV25-1
CDR3nt: TGTGCCAGCAGTGACGCCGGGACTCAGAATGAAAAACTGTTTTTT
CDR3aa: CASSDAGTQNEKLFF

d_gene: .
abundance: .
j_gene: TRBJ2-7
v_gene: TRBV6-5
CDR3nt: TGTGCCAGCAGTCTTAGCGGATCCGGCGAGCAGTACTTC
CDR3aa: CASSLSGSGEQYF

d_gene: .
abundance: .
j_gene: TRBJ2-2
v_gene: TRBV5-1
CDR3nt: TGCGCCAGCTACGGGGAGGCCGGGGAGCTGTTTTTT
CDR3aa: CASYGEAGELFF

d_gene: TRBD2
abundance: many
j_gene: TRBJ2-3
v_gene: TRBV6-4
CDR3nt: TGTGCCAGCAGTGAGCGGGGGGGCACAGATACGCAGTATTTT
CDR3aa: CASSERGGTDTQYF

d_gene: .
abundance: .
j_gene: TRBJ1-2
v_gene: TRBV9
CDR3nt: TGTGCCAGCAGCGCCAGCCCACACCCCCGGACAGTTAACTATGGCTACACCTTC
CDR3aa: CASSASPHPRTVNYGYTF

d_gene: .
abundance: .
j_gene: TRBJ2-7
v_gene: TRBV27
CDR3nt: TGTGCCAGCAGAACCTACAGGGACCCCGAGCAGTACTTC
CDR3aa: CASRTYRDPEQYF

d_gene: .
abundance: .
j_gene: TRBJ1-2
v_gene: TRBV10-3
CDR3nt: TGTGCCATCAGTGAGGGAGGGTATGGCTACACCTTC
CDR3aa: CAISEGGYGYTF

d_gene: TRBD1
abundance: .
j_gene: TRBJ1-3
v_gene: TRBV7-8
CDR3nt: TGTGCCAGCAGCTTAGCGAGGTTTCGGACAGGCGGCGGACCTCGCTCTGGAAACACCATATATTTT
CDR3aa: CASSLARFRTGGGPRSGNTIYF

d_gene: TRBD1
abundance: .
j_gene: TRBJ2-7
v_gene: TRBV4-1
CDR3nt: TGCGCCAGCAGCCCAACAGGGGCCTACCAGCAGTACTTC
CDR3aa: CASSPTGAYQQYF

d_gene: TRBD1
abundance: .
j_gene: TRBJ1-6
v_gene: TRBV6-1
CDR3nt: TGTGCCAGCAACCAATTGACAGGGGGGCGTTCACCCCTCCACTTT
CDR3aa: CASNQLTGGRSPLHF

d_gene: .
abundance: .
j_gene: TRBJ1-1
v_gene: TRBV18
CDR3nt: TGTGCCAGCTCACCACCGGGGGGGTCTGAAGCTTTCTTT
CDR3aa: CASSPPGGSEAFF

d_gene: TRBD2
abundance: .
j_gene: TRBJ2-1
v_gene: TRBV5-1
CDR3nt: TGCGCCAGCTGGGCGGGGGGGGCCAATGAGCAGTTCTTC
CDR3aa: CASWAGGANEQFF

d_gene: TRBD1
abundance: .
j_gene: TRBJ2-3
v_gene: TRBV4-1
CDR3nt: TGCGCCAGCAGCTTGGGAGGACAGGGGTGGACAGATACGCAGTATTTT
CDR3aa: CASSLGGQGWTDTQYF

d_gene: .
abundance: .
j_gene: TRBJ2-7
v_gene: TRBV6-5
CDR3nt: TGTGCCAGCAGTCGCCCGATTCTGGAGGACGAGCAGTACTTC
CDR3aa: CASSRPILEDEQYF

d_gene: TRBD2
abundance: few
j_gene: TRBJ2-7
v_gene: TRBV18
CDR3nt: TGTGCCAGCTCATTTCAAGCGGGAGGGCCCCTCGAGCAGTACTTC
CDR3aa: CASSFQAGGPLEQYF

d_gene: .
abundance: .
j_gene: TRBJ1-4
v_gene: TRBV7-9
CDR3nt: TGTGCCAGCAGCTCCGGGACAACTAATGAAAAACTGTTTTTT
CDR3aa: CASSSGTTNEKLFF

d_gene: .
abundance: .
j_gene: TRBJ2-7
v_gene: TRBV7-8
CDR3nt: TGTGCCAGCAGCTTAAGGGTCGGGGAATTCTACGAGCAGTACTTC
CDR3aa: CASSLRVGEFYEQYF

d_gene: .
abundance: once
j_gene: TRBJ2-3
v_gene: TRBV9
CDR3nt: TGTGCCAGCAGCGTAGAGGGGGGGGCGCGCTCTAGCACAGATACGCAGTATTTT
CDR3aa: CASSVEGGARSSTDTQYF

d_gene: TRBD1
abundance: .
j_gene: TRBJ2-7
v_gene: TRBV19
CDR3nt: TGTGCCACCTCAGGCCAAGGGGGCGTTTACGAGCAGTACTTC
CDR3aa: CATSGQGGVYEQYF

d_gene: .
abundance: .
j_gene: TRBJ2-2
v_gene: TRBV27
CDR3nt: TGTGCCAGCAGTAAGAGGGCCGGGGAGCTGTTTTTT
CDR3aa: CASSKRAGELFF

d_gene: TRBD1
abundance: .
j_gene: TRBJ2-7
v_gene: TRBV6-5
CDR3nt: TGTGCCAGCAGTTACTCCAGCGGGACAGGGGGCAGGGAGCAGTACTTC
CDR3aa: CASSYSSGTGGREQYF

d_gene: TRBD1
abundance: once
j_gene: TRBJ2-1
v_gene: TRBV5-6
CDR3nt: TGTGCCAGCCACAGGGACAGATACAATGAGCAGTTCTTC
CDR3aa: CASHRDRYNEQFF

d_gene: TRBD2
abundance: .
j_gene: TRBJ2-3
v_gene: TRBV2
CDR3nt: TGTGCCAGCAGTAGCGGGAGGTCCACAGATACGCAGTATTTT
CDR3aa: CASSSGRSTDTQYF

d_gene: TRBD1
abundance: .
j_gene: TRBJ1-1
v_gene: TRBV7-2
CDR3nt: TGTGCCAGCACCGGGACAGGAGTGAACACTGAAGCTTTCTTT
CDR3aa: CASTGTGVNTEAFF

d_gene: .
abundance: few
j_gene: TRBJ1-1
v_gene: TRBV6-5
CDR3nt: TGTGCCAGCAGTTACCGGTATACGGCTTTCTTT
CDR3aa: CASSYRYTAFF

d_gene: .
abundance: .
j_gene: TRBJ2-3
v_gene: TRBV5-1
CDR3nt: TGCGCCAGCAGCTTCGCCGTCAGGGGTCCAGATACGCAGTATTTT
CDR3aa: CASSFAVRGPDTQYF

d_gene: .
abundance: .
j_gene: TRBJ2-1
v_gene: TRBV7-3
CDR3nt: TGTGCCAGCAGCTCGCATTTAGAGCGGGTAATCGGAAATGAGCAGTTCTTC
CDR3aa: CASSSHLERVIGNEQFF

d_gene: .
abundance: .
j_gene: TRBJ1-2
v_gene: TRBV18
CDR3nt: TGTGCCAGCTCACCGGAGGGGACTAACTATGGCTACACCTTC
CDR3aa: CASSPEGTNYGYTF